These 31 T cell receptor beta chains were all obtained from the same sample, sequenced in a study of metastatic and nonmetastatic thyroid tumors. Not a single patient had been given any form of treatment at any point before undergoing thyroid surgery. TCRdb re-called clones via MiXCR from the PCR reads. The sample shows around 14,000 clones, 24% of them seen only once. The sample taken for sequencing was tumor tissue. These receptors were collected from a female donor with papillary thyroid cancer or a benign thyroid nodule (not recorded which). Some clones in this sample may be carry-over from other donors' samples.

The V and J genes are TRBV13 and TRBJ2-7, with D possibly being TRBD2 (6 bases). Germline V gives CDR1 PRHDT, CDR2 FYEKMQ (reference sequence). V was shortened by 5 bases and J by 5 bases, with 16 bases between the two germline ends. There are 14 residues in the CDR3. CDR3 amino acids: CASSPRLGRNEQYF. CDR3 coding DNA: TGTGCCAGCAGCCCTCGACTAGGACGTAACGAGCAGTACTTC.

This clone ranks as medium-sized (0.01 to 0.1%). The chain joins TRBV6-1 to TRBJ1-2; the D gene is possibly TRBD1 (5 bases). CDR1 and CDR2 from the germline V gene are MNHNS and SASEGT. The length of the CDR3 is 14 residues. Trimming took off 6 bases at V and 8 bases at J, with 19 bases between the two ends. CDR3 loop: CASRPLGTPGGYTF. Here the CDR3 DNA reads TGTGCCAGCAGACCCCTCGGGACTCCGGGCGGCTACACCTTC.

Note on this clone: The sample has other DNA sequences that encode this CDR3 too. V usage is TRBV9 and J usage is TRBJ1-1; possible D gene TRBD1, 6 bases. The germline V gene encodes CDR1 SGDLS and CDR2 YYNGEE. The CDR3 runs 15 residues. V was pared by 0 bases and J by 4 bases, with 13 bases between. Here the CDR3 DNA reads TGTGCCAGCAGCGTAGGTCCGGGGGCGGGCACTGAAGCTTTCTTT. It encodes CASSVGPGAGTEAFF.

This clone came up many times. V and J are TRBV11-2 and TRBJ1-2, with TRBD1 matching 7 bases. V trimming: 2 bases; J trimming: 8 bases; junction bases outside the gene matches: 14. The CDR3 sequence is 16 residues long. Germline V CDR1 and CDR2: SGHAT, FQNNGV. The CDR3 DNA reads TGTGCCAGCAGCTTACCACAGGGGCGCCCTGAGGAGGGCTACACCTTC. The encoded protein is CASSLPQGRPEEGYTF.

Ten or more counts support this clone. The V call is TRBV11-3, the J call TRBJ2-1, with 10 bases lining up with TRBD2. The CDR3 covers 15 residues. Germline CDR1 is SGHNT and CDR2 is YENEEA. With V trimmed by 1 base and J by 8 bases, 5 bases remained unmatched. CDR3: CASSLGLAGADEQFF. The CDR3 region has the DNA TGTGCCAGCAGCTTAGGTCTAGCGGGAGCCGATGAGCAGTTCTTC.

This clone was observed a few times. Here the CDR3 DNA reads TGCAGTGCTAGACATAATCCTAGCGTAGCAGATACGCAGTATTTT. Translated: CSARHNPSVADTQYF. The rearrangement joins TRBV20-1 to TRBJ2-3; a weak D match, TRBD2 (6 bases). CDR1 and CDR2 from the germline V gene are DFQATT and SNEGSKA (reference sequence). V lost 2 bases to trimming and J lost 4 bases, with 16 bases between them. This CDR3 comprises 15 residues.

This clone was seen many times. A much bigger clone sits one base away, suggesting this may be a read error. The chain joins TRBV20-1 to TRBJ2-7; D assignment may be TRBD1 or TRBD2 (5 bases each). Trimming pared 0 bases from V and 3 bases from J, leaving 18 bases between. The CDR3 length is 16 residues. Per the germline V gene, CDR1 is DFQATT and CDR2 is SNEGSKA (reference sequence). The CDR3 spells CSARDSVEGLDYEQYF. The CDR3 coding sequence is TGCAGTGCTAGAGATTCGGTAGAGGGGCTTGACTACGAGCAGTACTTC.

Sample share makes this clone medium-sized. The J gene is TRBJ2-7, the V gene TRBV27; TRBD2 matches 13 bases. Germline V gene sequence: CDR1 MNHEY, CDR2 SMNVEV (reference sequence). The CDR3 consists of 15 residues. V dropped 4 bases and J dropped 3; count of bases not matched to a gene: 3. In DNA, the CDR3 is TGTGCCAGCAGTTCCGGGACTAGCGGGAACTACGAGCAGTACTTC. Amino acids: CASSSGTSGNYEQYF.

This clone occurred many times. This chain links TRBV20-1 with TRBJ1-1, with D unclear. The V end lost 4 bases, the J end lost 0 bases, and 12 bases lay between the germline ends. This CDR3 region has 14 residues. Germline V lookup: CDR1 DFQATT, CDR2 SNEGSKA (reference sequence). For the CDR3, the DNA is TGCAGTGCTAATGAACACGCAATGAACACTGAAGCTTTCTTT. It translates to CSANEHAMNTEAFF.

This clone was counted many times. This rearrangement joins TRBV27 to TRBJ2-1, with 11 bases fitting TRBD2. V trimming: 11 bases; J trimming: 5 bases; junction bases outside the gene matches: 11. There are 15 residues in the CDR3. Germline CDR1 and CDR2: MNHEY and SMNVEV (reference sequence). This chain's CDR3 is CASQTGTSGHNEQFF. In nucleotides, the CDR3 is TGTGCCTCCCAAACCGGGACTAGCGGCCACAATGAGCAGTTCTTC.

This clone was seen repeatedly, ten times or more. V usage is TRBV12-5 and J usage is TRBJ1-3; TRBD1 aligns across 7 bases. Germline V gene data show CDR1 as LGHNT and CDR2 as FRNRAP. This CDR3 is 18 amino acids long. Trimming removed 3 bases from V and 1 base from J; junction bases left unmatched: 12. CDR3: CASGLGFLTGTSGNTIYF. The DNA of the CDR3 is TGTGCTAGTGGTTTAGGATTTTTGACAGGGACGTCTGGAAACACCATATATTTT.

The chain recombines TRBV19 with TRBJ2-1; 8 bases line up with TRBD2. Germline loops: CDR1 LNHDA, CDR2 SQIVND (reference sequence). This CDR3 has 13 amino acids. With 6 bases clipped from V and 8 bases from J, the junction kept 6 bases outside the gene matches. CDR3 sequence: CASRPGLAYEQFF. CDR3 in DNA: TGTGCCAGTAGACCCGGACTAGCATATGAGCAGTTCTTC.

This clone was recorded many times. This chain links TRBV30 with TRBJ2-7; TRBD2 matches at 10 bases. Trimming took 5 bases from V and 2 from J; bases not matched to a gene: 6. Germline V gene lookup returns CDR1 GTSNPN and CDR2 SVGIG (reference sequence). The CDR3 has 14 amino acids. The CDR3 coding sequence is TGTGCCTGGGATAGCGGGAGGCTAGCCTACGAGCAGTACTTC. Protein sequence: CAWDSGRLAYEQYF. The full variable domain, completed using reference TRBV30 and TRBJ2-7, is SQTIHQWPATLVQPVGSPLSLECTVEGTSNPNLYWYRQAAGRGLQLLFYSVGIGQISSEVPQNLSASRPQDRQFILSSKKLLLSDSGFYLCAWDSGRLAYEQYFGPGTRLTVT.

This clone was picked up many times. The CDR3 region is CASSQDSSNQPQHF. The CDR3 bases are TGTGCCAGCAGCCAAGATAGTAGCAATCAGCCCCAGCATTTT. The chain links TRBV3-1 to TRBJ1-5; D uncertain. The V gene lost 0 bases and the J gene lost 0 bases, with 3 bases spanning the gap. The CDR3 has 14 residues. Germline loops: CDR1 LGHDT, CDR2 YNNKEL (reference sequence).

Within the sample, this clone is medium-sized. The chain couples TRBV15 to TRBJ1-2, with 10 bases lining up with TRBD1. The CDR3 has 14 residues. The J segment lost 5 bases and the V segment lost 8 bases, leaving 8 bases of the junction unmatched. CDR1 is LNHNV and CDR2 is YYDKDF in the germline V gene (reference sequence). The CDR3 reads CATALGTGEYGYTF. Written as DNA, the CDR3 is TGTGCCACCGCTTTAGGGACAGGGGAATATGGCTACACCTTC.

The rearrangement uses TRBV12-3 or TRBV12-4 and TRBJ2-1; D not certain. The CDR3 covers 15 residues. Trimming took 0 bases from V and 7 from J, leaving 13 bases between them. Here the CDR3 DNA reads TGTGCCAGCAGTTTAGCGCAGGCAGATATTAATGAGCAGTTCTTC. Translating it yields CASSLAQADINEQFF.

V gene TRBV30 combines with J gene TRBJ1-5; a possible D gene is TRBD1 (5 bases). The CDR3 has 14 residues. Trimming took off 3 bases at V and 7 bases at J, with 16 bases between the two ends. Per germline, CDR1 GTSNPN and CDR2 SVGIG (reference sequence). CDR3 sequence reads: CAWSGGGESQPQHF. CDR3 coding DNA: TGTGCCTGGAGCGGGGGAGGCGAATCACAGCCCCAGCATTTT.

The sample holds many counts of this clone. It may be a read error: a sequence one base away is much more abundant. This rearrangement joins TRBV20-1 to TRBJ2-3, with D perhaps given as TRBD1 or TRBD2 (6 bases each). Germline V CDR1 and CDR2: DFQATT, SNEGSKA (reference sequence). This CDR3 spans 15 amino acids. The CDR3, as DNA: TGCAATGCCGGGGGCTGGACATCGGATACAGATACGCAGTATTTT. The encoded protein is CNAGGWTSDTDTQYF.

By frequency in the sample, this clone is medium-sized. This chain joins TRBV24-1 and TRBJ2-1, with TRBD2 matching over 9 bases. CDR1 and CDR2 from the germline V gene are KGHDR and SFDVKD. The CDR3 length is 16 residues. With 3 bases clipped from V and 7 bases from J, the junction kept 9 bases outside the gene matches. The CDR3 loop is CATSDPLAGVRNEQFF. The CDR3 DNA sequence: TGTGCCACCAGTGATCCTTTAGCGGGAGTAAGGAATGAGCAGTTCTTC.

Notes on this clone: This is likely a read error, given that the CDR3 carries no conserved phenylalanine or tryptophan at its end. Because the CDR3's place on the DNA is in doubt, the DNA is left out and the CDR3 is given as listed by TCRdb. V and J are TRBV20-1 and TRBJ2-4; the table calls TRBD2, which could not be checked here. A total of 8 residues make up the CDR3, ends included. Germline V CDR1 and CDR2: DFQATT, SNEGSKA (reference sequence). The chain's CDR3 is CSARDRRE.

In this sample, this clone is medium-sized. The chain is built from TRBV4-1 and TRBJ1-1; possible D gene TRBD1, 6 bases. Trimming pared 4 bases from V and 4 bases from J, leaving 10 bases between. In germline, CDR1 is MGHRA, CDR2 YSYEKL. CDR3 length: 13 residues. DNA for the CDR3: TGCGCCAGCAGCCTGTGGACAGCCACTGAAGCTTTCTTT. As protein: CASSLWTATEAFF.

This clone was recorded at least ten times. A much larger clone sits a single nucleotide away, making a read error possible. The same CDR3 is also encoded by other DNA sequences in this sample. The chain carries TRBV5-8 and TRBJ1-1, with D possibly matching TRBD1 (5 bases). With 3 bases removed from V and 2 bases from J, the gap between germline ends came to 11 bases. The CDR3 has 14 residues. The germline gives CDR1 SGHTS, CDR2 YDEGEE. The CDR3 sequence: CASSWGTENTEAFF. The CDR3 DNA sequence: TGTGCCAGCAGCTGGGGGACGGAAAACACTGAAGCTTTCTTT.

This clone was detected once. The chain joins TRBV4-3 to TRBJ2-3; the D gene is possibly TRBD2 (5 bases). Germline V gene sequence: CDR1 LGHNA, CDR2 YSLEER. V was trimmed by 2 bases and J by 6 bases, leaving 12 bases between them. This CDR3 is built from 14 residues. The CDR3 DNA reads TGCGCCAGCAGCCAATCCCCCCGGGGTGATACGCAGTATTTT. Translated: CASSQSPRGDTQYF.

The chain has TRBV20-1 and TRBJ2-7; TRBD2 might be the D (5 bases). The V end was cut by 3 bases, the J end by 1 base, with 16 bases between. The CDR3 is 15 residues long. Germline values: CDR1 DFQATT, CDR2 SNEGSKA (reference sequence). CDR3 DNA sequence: TGCAGTGCTAGCCCACCGGGTAGCGAGTCCTACGAGCAGTACTTC. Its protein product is CSASPPGSESYEQYF.

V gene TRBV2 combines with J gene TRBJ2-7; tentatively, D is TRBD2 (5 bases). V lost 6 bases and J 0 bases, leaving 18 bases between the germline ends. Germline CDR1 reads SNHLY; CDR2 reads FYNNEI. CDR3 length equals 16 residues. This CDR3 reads CASRTYWRVSSYEQYF. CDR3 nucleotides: TGTGCCAGCAGGACCTATTGGCGGGTAAGCTCCTACGAGCAGTACTTC.

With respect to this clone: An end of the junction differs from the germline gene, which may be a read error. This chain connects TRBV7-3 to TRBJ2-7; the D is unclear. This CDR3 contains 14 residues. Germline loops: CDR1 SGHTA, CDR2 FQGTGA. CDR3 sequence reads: CAGSNPPSSYEQYF. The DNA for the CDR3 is TGTGCCGGCAGCAACCCCCCGAGCTCCTACGAGCAGTACTTC.

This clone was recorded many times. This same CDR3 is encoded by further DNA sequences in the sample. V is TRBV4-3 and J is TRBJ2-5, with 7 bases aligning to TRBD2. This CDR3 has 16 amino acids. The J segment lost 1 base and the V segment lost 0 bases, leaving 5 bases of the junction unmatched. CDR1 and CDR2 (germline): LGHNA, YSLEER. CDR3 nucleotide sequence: TGCGCCAGCAGCCAAGAAGCCGCGGGAGTCCAAGAGACCCAGTACTTC. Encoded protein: CASSQEAAGVQETQYF.

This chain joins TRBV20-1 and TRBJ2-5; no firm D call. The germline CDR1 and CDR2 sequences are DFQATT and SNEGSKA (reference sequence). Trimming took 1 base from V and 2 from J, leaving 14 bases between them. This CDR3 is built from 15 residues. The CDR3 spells CSARGRLEPQETQYF. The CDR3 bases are TGCAGTGCTAGAGGTCGACTGGAACCGCAAGAGACCCAGTACTTC.

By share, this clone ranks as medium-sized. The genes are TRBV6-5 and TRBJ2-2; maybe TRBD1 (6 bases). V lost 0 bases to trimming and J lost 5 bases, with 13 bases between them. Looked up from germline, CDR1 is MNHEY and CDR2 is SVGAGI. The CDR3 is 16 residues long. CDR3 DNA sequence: TGTGCCAGCAGTTACTCCCTAAAACAGGGAACCGGGGAGCTGTTTTTT. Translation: CASSYSLKQGTGELFF.

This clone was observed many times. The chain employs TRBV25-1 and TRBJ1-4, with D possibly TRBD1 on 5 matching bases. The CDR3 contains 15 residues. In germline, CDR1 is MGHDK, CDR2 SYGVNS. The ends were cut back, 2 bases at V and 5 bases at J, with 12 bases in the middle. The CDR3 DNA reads TGTGCCAGCAGTGAAGAGGGGCAGATAAATGAAAAACTGTTTTTT. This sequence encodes CASSEEGQINEKLFF.

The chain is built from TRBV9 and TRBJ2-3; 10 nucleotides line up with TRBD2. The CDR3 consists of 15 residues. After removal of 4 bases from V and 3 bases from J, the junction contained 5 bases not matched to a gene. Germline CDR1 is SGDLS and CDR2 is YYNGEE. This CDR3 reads CASSLGLAATDTQYF. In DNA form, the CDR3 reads TGTGCCAGCAGCTTAGGACTAGCGGCTACAGATACGCAGTATTTT.